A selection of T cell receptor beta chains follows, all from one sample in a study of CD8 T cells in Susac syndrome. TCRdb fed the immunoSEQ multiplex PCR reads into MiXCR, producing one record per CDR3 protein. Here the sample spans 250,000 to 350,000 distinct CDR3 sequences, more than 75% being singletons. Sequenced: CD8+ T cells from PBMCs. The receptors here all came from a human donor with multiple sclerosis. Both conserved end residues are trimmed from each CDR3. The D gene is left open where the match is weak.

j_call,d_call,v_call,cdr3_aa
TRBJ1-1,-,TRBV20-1,SARELSGGTEAF
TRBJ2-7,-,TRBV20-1,SARDLRLPSYEQY
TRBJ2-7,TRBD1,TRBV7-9,ASSYRPGQRASEQY
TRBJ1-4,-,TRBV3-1,ASSLKAGFEKLF
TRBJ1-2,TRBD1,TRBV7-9,ASSARQGARKYGYT
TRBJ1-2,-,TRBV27,ASSWGRSNYGYT
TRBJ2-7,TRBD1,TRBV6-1,ASRSGTGHYEQY
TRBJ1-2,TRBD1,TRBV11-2,ASSPGQGHYGYT
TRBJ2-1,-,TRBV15,ATSRDRGQRPGSEQF
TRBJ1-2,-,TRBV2,ASSGQQHGYT
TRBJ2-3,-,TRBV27,ASSLNLASDTQY
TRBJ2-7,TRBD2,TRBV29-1,SVRLAGDYEQY
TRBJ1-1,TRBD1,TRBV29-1,SVMTGKNTEAF
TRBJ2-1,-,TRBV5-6,ASSSSGRVRNEQF
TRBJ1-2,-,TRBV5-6,ASSSPEAGMRYGYT
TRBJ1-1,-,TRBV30,AWEASTGWSEAF
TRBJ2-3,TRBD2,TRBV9,ASSVEGLAGRADTQY
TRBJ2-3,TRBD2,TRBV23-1,ASIRGKTSGNTDTQY
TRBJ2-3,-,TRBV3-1,ASSQEGRPDTQY
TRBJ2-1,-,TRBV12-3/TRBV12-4,ASSEGSDEQF
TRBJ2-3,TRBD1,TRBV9,ASSVPFAPGGQGIGSTDTQY
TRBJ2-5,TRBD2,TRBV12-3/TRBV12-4,ASSKGLAGVQETQY
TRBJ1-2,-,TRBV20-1,SARGVDRLDGYT
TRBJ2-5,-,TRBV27,ASTQGGGSETQY
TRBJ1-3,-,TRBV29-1,SVEWQAGNTIY
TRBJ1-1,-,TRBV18,ASSPGYEIGRTEAF
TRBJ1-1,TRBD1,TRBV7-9,ASSTGQGTQAF
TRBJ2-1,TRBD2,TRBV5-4,ASSMLAGSYNEQF
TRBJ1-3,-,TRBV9,ASSVGQSSGNTIY
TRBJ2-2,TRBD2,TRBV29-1,SVDGTSENTGELF
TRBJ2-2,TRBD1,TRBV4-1,ASSQDTGDRVTGELF
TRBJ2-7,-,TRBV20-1,SASGLVGGRFSYEQY
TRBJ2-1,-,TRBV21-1,ASSTITSGIYNEQF
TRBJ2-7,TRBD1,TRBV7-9,ASSSGDRSSYEQY
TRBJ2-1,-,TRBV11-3,ASSLDHRDPGPHEQF
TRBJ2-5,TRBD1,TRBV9,ASSSDRDGETQY
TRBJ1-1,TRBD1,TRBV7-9,ASSTGQGAEAF
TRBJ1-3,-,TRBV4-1,ASSPLGRGSGNTIY
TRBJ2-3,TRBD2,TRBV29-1,SVVTGGRGESTDTQY
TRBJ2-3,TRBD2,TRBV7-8,ASSLGREGTDTQY
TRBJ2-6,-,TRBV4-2,ASSGRRAGANVLT